These 32 T cell receptor beta chains were sequenced from one sample in a study of STAT5B mutations in CD4+ large granular lymphocyte leukemia. The repertoire was sequenced with immunoSEQ multiplex PCR; TCRdb's copy has only in-frame clones and lacks some. The sample contains over 20,000 clones, roughly 79% of which appear only once. The sample taken for sequencing was CD4+ T cells from blood buffy coats. Receptors were obtained from a human donor in good health.

The chain is built from TRBV14 and TRBJ1-1; no clear D. CDR3 length equals 14 residues. Trimming shortened V by 1 base and J by 3 bases, and 9 bases separated the two germline ends. CDR1 and CDR2 (germline): SGHDN, FVKESK. CDR3 nucleotide sequence: TGTGCCAGCAGCCAAGTAGCGGGTGACACTGAAGCTTTCTTT. Its protein product is CASSQVAGDTEAFF.

The gene calls are TRBV7-9 and TRBJ2-2; D unresolved. In germline, CDR1 is SEHNR, CDR2 FQNEAQ (reference sequence). V was clipped by 1 base and J by 3 bases, with 6 bases between them. The CDR3 has 14 residues. The CDR3 reads CASSLERDTGELFF. The CDR3 bases are TGTGCCAGCAGCTTAGAACGGGACACCGGGGAGCTGTTTTTT.

This chain joins TRBV2 and TRBJ1-1; possibly TRBD1 for D (6 bases). Trimming took off 8 bases at V and 4 bases at J, with 11 bases between the two ends. Germline V gene lookup returns CDR1 SNHLY and CDR2 FYNNEI. The CDR3 extends over 12 amino acids. The CDR3 DNA reads TGTGCCAGCCGGAGAGGGGGCACTGAAGCTTTCTTT. This codes for CASRRGGTEAFF.

V and J are TRBV5-1 and TRBJ2-7; tentatively, D is TRBD1 or TRBD2 (5 bases each). Trimming took 2 bases from V and 1 from J, leaving 10 bases between them. The germline gives CDR1 SGHRS, CDR2 YFSETQ. The CDR3 totals 14 residues. The CDR3 DNA reads as TGCGCCAGCAGCTTCGGGACGCCGTCCTACGAGCAGTACTTC. The encoded protein is CASSFGTPSYEQYF.

This clone showed up just a few times. This chain connects TRBV6-5 to TRBJ1-2; a possible D gene is TRBD1 (6 bases). The CDR3 totals 12 residues. Germline V gives CDR1 MNHEY, CDR2 SVGAGI. V lost 5 bases and J 5 bases, leaving 9 bases between the germline ends. The CDR3 DNA reads as TGTGCCAGCAGTAAACAGGGATATGGCTACACCTTC. Residues: CASSKQGYGYTF.

This rearrangement joins TRBV4-1 to TRBJ1-1; no reliable D call. This CDR3 has 18 amino acids. Germline loops: CDR1 MGHRA, CDR2 YSYEKL. Trimming took 3 bases from V and 6 from J, leaving 26 bases between them. The CDR3 sequence: CASSHAAGLIKRGSEAFF. In DNA form, the CDR3 reads TGCGCCAGCAGCCACGCCGCCGGTTTAATAAAGCGGGGATCTGAAGCTTTCTTT.

The chain recombines TRBV27 with TRBJ2-7; TRBD1 matches at 7 bases. With V trimmed by 1 base and J by 9 bases, 6 bases remained unmatched. Germline V CDR1 and CDR2: MNHEY, SMNVEV (reference sequence). The CDR3 has 13 residues. This CDR3 is CASSLYRDSMQYF. The CDR3 DNA follows: TGTGCCAGCAGTTTATACCGGGACAGTATGCAGTACTTC.

This chain connects TRBV5-4 to TRBJ1-1, with D perhaps matching TRBD1 (6 bases). Germline V CDR1 and CDR2: SGHNT, YYREEE (reference sequence). Trimming stripped 6 bases from V and 5 bases from J, with 17 bases between. The CDR3 is 14 amino acids. The CDR3 loop is CASTGGGRGTEAFF. DNA of the CDR3: TGTGCCAGCACTGGAGGGGGACGGGGGACTGAAGCTTTCTTT.

This clone was recorded only once. V gene TRBV14 combines with J gene TRBJ1-1; D not resolved. The CDR3 consists of 13 residues. V dropped 4 bases and J dropped 1 base, with 7 bases sitting between them. Per germline, CDR1 SGHDN and CDR2 FVKESK. DNA of the CDR3: TGTGCCAGCAGCCCATTTAAGAACACTGAAGCTTTCTTT. Protein sequence: CASSPFKNTEAFF.

The rearrangement joins TRBV2 to TRBJ2-5, with D unclear. V dropped 2 bases and J dropped 5 bases, with 9 bases sitting between them. The CDR3 is 13 residues long. Germline loops: CDR1 SNHLY, CDR2 FYNNEI. CDR3 DNA sequence: TGTGCCAGCAGTGAAAGGCAGGCGGAGACCCAGTACTTC. Protein: CASSERQAETQYF.

The chain combines TRBV5-1 with TRBJ1-2; 9 bases agree with TRBD1. Losses at the gene ends were 0 bases for V and 7 bases for J; bases not matched to a gene: 1. Germline CDR1 and CDR2: SGHRS and YFSETQ. This CDR3 comprises 13 residues. CDR3 protein: CASSLEQGAGYTF. The CDR3 DNA follows: TGCGCCAGCAGCTTGGAACAGGGGGCTGGCTACACCTTC.

The chain is built from TRBV6-5 and TRBJ1-2; D gene ambiguous. The V end lost 0 bases, the J end lost 3 bases, and 8 bases lay between the germline ends. This CDR3 is built from 14 residues. Germline CDR1 MNHEY, CDR2 SVGAGI. CDR3 protein: CASSYSTVDYGYTF. In DNA form, the CDR3 reads TGTGCCAGCAGTTACTCTACAGTGGACTATGGCTACACCTTC.

This clone showed up just a few times. The rearrangement joins TRBV12-2 to TRBJ1-6; the table's D call of TRBD1 was not tested on the DNA. TRBV12-2 is a listed pseudogene. The CDR3 sequence is 15 residues long. The CDR3 coding sequence is TGTGCAAGTCGCTTAGACAGTTCCGAAGATTCACCCCTCCACTTT. Encoded protein: CASRLDSSEDSPLHF.

This chain joins TRBV4-2 and TRBJ2-1, with 8 positions matching TRBD2. With V trimmed by 4 bases and J by 4 bases, 6 bases remained unmatched. This CDR3 region has 15 residues. Germline assignment: CDR1 LGHNA and CDR2 YNFKEQ. CDR3 sequence reads: CASSPPPSGYNEQFF. The DNA for the CDR3 is TGTGCCAGCAGCCCCCCCCCTAGCGGGTACAATGAGCAGTTCTTC.

This sequence joins TRBV11-3 and TRBJ2-1; D not certain. The CDR3 sequence is 15 residues long. V was shortened by 6 bases and J by 2 bases, with 14 bases between the two germline ends. Germline CDR1 is SGHNT and CDR2 is YENEEA. The CDR3, as DNA: TGTGCCAGCAGTTGGGGTGTGTCAACCTACAATGAGCAGTTCTTC. This encodes CASSWGVSTYNEQFF.

The chain combines TRBV6-4 with TRBJ1-2; tentatively, D is TRBD1 (5 bases). V lost 2 bases and J 8 bases, leaving 18 bases between the germline ends. The CDR3 spans 15 residues. The germline CDR1 and CDR2 sequences are MRHNA and SNTAGT. DNA for the CDR3: TGTGCCAGCAGTGACGGTAACAGGAACATATACGGCTACACCTTC. Protein: CASSDGNRNIYGYTF.

CDR3 region: CASSERGRGLMNTEAFF. The CDR3 nucleotides are TGTGCCAGCAGTGAAAGAGGCAGGGGGCTAATGAACACTGAAGCTTTCTTT. The V gene is TRBV6-1, the J gene TRBJ1-1, with 8 bases aligning to TRBD1. V lost 2 bases to trimming and J lost 0 bases; unmatched junction nucleotides: 8. CDR1 and CDR2 (germline): MNHNS, SASEGT. The CDR3 runs 17 residues.

The chain recombines TRBV5-6 with TRBJ1-2; D is possibly TRBD1 (6 bases). CDR3 length: 15 amino acids. In germline, CDR1 is SGHDT, CDR2 YYEEEE. The V gene lost 4 bases and the J gene lost 0 bases, with 13 bases spanning the gap. CDR3 loop: CASSQIQGTNYGYTF. The CDR3 nucleotides read TGTGCCAGCAGCCAGATACAGGGCACTAACTATGGCTACACCTTC.

The chain recombines TRBV11-2 with TRBJ2-7; D may be TRBD1 or TRBD2 (5 bases each). Per germline, CDR1 SGHAT and CDR2 FQNNGV. The V gene lost 6 bases and the J gene lost 6 bases, with 24 bases spanning the gap. This CDR3 is 16 amino acids long. The chain's CDR3 is CASRIWGRTSDPEQYF. CDR3 DNA: TGTGCCAGCAGAATATGGGGACGCACTAGTGATCCCGAGCAGTACTTC.

The chain joins TRBV4-2 to TRBJ1-2; 9 nucleotides agree with TRBD1. CDR3 length equals 16 residues. J gave up 0 bases and V 0 bases, and 2 bases lay outside the gene matches. From germline, CDR1 is LGHNA and CDR2 YNFKEQ. CDR3 bases: TGTGCCAGCAGCCAAGAACAGGGGGCGGCTAACTATGGCTACACCTTC. It encodes CASSQEQGAANYGYTF.

V and J are TRBV18 and TRBJ2-7; TRBD2 agrees at 7 bases. Germline-derived CDR1 and CDR2 are KGHSH and LQKENI. This CDR3 spans 14 amino acids. The J segment lost 7 bases and the V segment lost 2 bases, leaving 8 bases of the junction unmatched. The CDR3 region is CASSPSGTVGEQYF. The CDR3 region has the DNA TGTGCCAGCTCACCAAGCGGGACCGTGGGAGAGCAGTACTTC.

This clone appeared a few times. The genes are TRBV4-2 and TRBJ1-1; 7 bases map to TRBD1. Germline V gives CDR1 LGHNA, CDR2 YNFKEQ. The CDR3 length is 13 residues. The V segment lost 5 bases and the J segment 5 bases; nucleotides outside the gene matches: 5. The CDR3 protein is CASSADRETEAFF. The CDR3 nucleotides are TGTGCCAGCAGCGCCGACAGGGAAACTGAAGCTTTCTTT.

This clone was counted a few times. This chain joins TRBV5-1 and TRBJ2-5; 8 bases line up with TRBD1. CDR1 SGHRS and CDR2 YFSETQ come from the germline V gene. Trimming cost V 4 bases and J 0 bases; bases outside gene matches: 8. The CDR3 has 16 amino acids. The CDR3 spells CASSAGTGGYQETQYF. The CDR3 DNA sequence: TGCGCCAGCAGCGCGGGGACAGGAGGGTACCAAGAGACCCAGTACTTC. Complete variable domain (other parts from reference TRBV5-1 and TRBJ2-5): KAGVTQTPRYLIKTRGQQVTLSCSPISGHRSVSWYQQTPGQGLQFLFEYFSETQRNKGNFPGRFSGRQFSNSRSEMNVSTLELGDSALYLCASSAGTGGYQETQYFGPGTRLLVL.

This rearrangement joins TRBV14 to TRBJ2-7; 10 bases map to TRBD2. The V segment lost 1 base and the J segment 10 bases; nucleotides outside the gene matches: 7. The germline V gene encodes CDR1 SGHDN and CDR2 FVKESK. The CDR3 runs to 14 residues. CDR3 nucleotides: TGTGCCAGCAGCCAAGTCCGGCTAGCGGGAGTTCAGTACTTC. Translated: CASSQVRLAGVQYF.

This clone was detected a few times. The chain has TRBV6-5 and TRBJ1-1, with D unclear. V was clipped by 4 bases and J by 4 bases, with 7 bases between them. The CDR3 is made up of 12 amino acids. Germline CDR1 MNHEY, CDR2 SVGAGI. CDR3 region: CASSSQFTEAFF. For the CDR3, the DNA is TGTGCCAGCAGTTCCCAATTCACTGAAGCTTTCTTT.

A few counts support this clone. The chain carries TRBV28 and TRBJ1-1; TRBD1 matches 10 bases. V lost 2 bases, J lost 3 bases, and 3 bases stayed unmatched. The germline V gene encodes CDR1 MDHEN and CDR2 SYDVKM. This CDR3 region has 15 residues. The CDR3 DNA is TGTGCCAGCAGTTTACCGGGACAGGGGTACACTGAAGCTTTCTTT. This encodes CASSLPGQGYTEAFF.

The chain is built from TRBV19 and TRBJ1-2, with D perhaps TRBD1 (5 bases). This CDR3 is 16 amino acids long. Trimming took 7 bases from V and 4 from J, leaving 22 bases between them. CDR1 LNHDA and CDR2 SQIVND come from the germline V gene (reference sequence). CDR3 amino acids: CASNPPQGGSVYGYTF. The CDR3 DNA reads as TGTGCCAGTAACCCCCCCCAGGGTGGTTCTGTCTATGGCTACACCTTC.

The chain uses TRBV5-4 and TRBJ2-1; 12 nucleotides match TRBD2. CDR3 length: 19 amino acids. Germline CDR1 SGHNT, CDR2 YYREEE (reference sequence). Trimming cost V 2 bases and J 0 bases; bases outside gene matches: 9. The CDR3 region is CASSFSVTSGRSSYNEQFF. In nucleotides, the CDR3 is TGTGCCAGCAGCTTTTCGGTCACTAGCGGGAGGAGCTCCTACAATGAGCAGTTCTTC.

The chain combines TRBV27 with TRBJ1-1, with TRBD1 identical over 8 bases. The CDR3 runs 14 residues. Germline assignment: CDR1 MNHEY and CDR2 SMNVEV (reference sequence). Germline trimming cut 4 bases from V and 0 bases from J; bases unmatched to any gene: 1. The CDR3, as DNA: TGTGCCAGCAGTTCGGACAGGGTGAACACTGAAGCTTTCTTT. Its protein is CASSSDRVNTEAFF.

The CDR3 sequence: CASSLEGPLYGYTF. In nucleotides, the CDR3 is TGCGCCAGCAGCTTGGAGGGCCCTCTCTATGGCTACACCTTC. The gene calls are TRBV5-1 and TRBJ1-2; D not certain. The V end lost 0 bases, the J end lost 4 bases, and 10 bases lay between the germline ends. Germline CDR1 SGHRS, CDR2 YFSETQ. This CDR3 region has 14 residues.

The chain recombines TRBV6-1 with TRBJ2-5; D is perhaps TRBD1 (5 bases). Germline CDR1 and CDR2: MNHNS and SASEGT. The CDR3 is 14 residues long. Trimming took off 4 bases at V and 0 bases at J, with 9 bases between the two ends. CDR3 loop: CASSADRHQETQYF. The CDR3 DNA follows: TGTGCCAGCAGTGCAGACAGACACCAAGAGACCCAGTACTTC.

The CDR3 DNA is TGCGCCAGCAGCTTGGGGGGGGGTTTAATTGGAGGGGACTACGAGCAGTACGTC. Protein sequence: CASSLGGGLIGGDYEQYV. The chain links TRBV5-1 to TRBJ2-7; TRBD2 matches 7 bases. This CDR3 comprises 18 residues. The J segment lost 3 bases and the V segment lost 0 bases, leaving 15 bases of the junction unmatched. Germline values: CDR1 SGHRS, CDR2 YFSETQ.